This TCR beta chain was sequenced during a study of blood T cells in healthy people across ages. PCR was performed a second time for about 7 to 11 cycles using a sample-barcoded 5' primer and a J-beta primer mix. TCRdb re-called the 5' RACE reads through MiXCR, storing one row per CDR3 protein. The sample has 900,000 to 950,000 distinct CDR3 sequences, around 29% seen once; the top ten hold 10%. This clonotype came up a few times. V was shortened by 6 bases and J by 5 bases, with 16 bases between the two germline ends. The germline gives CDR1 SQVTM, CDR2 ANQGSEA. This CDR3 is built from 13 residues. The same data also went into a second study, on T cells of mothers and their children.

The source is a woman aged 40 to 49 in good health. The chain joins TRBV29-1 to TRBJ1-1, with D unclear. Material: blood. The CDR3 DNA follows: TGCAGCGTACGGGATTCAGCGGGGACTGAAGCTTTCTTT. Encoded protein: CSVRDSAGTEAFF.